This passage covers 23 T cell receptor beta chains from one sample sequenced in a study of blood T cell repertoires in COVID-19. The method was immunoSEQ multiplex PCR; TCRdb's version includes in-frame clones alone and lacks a portion of them. The data show approximately 140,000 clones, about 90% seen once. Specimen: peripheral blood. The receptors here all came from a woman in her fifties or sixties with active or convalescent COVID-19.

CDR3 protein: CASRDRAPDGYTF. The CDR3 nucleotides are TGTGCCAGCAGGGACAGGGCTCCGGATGGCTACACCTTC. This sequence joins TRBV5-6 and TRBJ1-2, with 8 bases lining up with TRBD1. Germline V gene lookup returns CDR1 SGHDT and CDR2 YYEEEE. The V gene end was trimmed by 5 bases and the J gene end by 6 bases; junction bases not matched to a gene: 6. This CDR3 has 13 amino acids.

The chain links TRBV6-5 to TRBJ2-7; the D gene is possibly TRBD2 (6 bases). Trimming took off 9 bases at V and 3 bases at J, with 9 bases between the two ends. The germline V gene has CDR1 MNHEY and CDR2 SVGAGI. The length of the CDR3 is 11 residues. DNA of the CDR3: TGTGCCAGAGAGGAGGGCTACGAGCAGTACTTC. It yields the protein CAREEGYEQYF.

The gene calls are TRBV7-6 and TRBJ2-5; 14 bases are a match to TRBD2. With V trimmed by 5 bases and J by 5 bases, 10 bases remained unmatched. CDR1 and CDR2 from the germline V gene are SGHVS and FNYEAQ. The CDR3 length is 17 residues. CDR3 in amino acids: CASSGGTSGGYWETQYF. CDR3 sequence (DNA): TGTGCCAGCAGCGGTGGGACTAGCGGGGGATATTGGGAGACCCAGTACTTC.

This clone appeared a single time. The V gene is TRBV27, the J gene TRBJ2-3; 11 bases agree with TRBD2. Germline CDR1 and CDR2: MNHEY and SMNVEV (reference sequence). The CDR3 is made up of 16 amino acids. V lost 5 bases to trimming and J lost 0 bases; unmatched junction nucleotides: 4. CDR3 bases: TGTGCCAGCAGTCCGTTAGCGGGGGGGAGCACAGATACGCAGTATTTT. It specifies CASSPLAGGSTDTQYF.

This chain joins TRBV7-3 and TRBJ1-1; maybe TRBD1 (6 bases). The V gene's germline CDR1 is SGHTA and CDR2 FQGTGA. This CDR3 comprises 15 residues. The V gene lost 2 bases and the J gene lost 4 bases, with 14 bases spanning the gap. CDR3 DNA: TGTGCCAGCAGCTTAGGGGGCGGTACGGGCACTGAAGCTTTCTTT. It is translated as CASSLGGGTGTEAFF.

The V and J genes are TRBV15 and TRBJ1-1, with D possibly matching TRBD1 (6 bases). Germline V lookup: CDR1 LNHNV, CDR2 YYDKDF (reference sequence). The CDR3 covers 15 residues. V was shortened by 0 bases and J by 3 bases, with 11 bases between the two germline ends. CDR3 bases: TGTGCCACCAGCAGAGATGGGGCAGGGGACACTGAAGCTTTCTTT. This translates into CATSRDGAGDTEAFF.

V gene TRBV10-2 combines with J gene TRBJ1-4; TRBD1 is a possible D gene (6 bases). This CDR3 contains 14 residues. V dropped 4 bases and J dropped 7 bases, with 13 bases sitting between them. CDR1 and CDR2 from the germline V gene are WSHSY and SAAADI. CDR3 in amino acids: CASSAQGVSEKLFF. The CDR3 DNA follows: TGCGCCAGCAGTGCACAGGGAGTCAGTGAAAAACTGTTTTTT.

The chain carries TRBV6-6 and TRBJ1-5; D not resolved. CDR3 length: 11 amino acids. Germline V CDR1 and CDR2: MNHNY, SVGAGI (reference sequence). V shed 6 bases and J shed 3 bases, with 3 bases lying between them. The CDR3 loop is CASSNNQPQHF. CDR3 sequence (DNA): TGTGCCAGCAGCAACAATCAGCCCCAGCATTTT.

The genes are TRBV3-1 (or the pseudogene TRBV3-2) and TRBJ2-7; perhaps TRBD1 as D (6 bases). CDR3 length: 19 residues. Germline loops: CDR1 LGHDT, CDR2 YNNKEL (reference sequence). Trimming pared 4 bases from V and 6 bases from J, leaving 31 bases between. Here the CDR3 DNA reads TGTGCCAGCAGCCCGGGTCAGCCCGGGTTGGACAGTCCCAAGAGCGAGCAGTACTTC. This translates into CASSPGQPGLDSPKSEQYF.

The gene calls are TRBV5-4 and TRBJ1-2; D remains unclear. Trimming took 3 bases from V and 0 from J, leaving 6 bases between them. The CDR3 loop spans 13 amino acids. Germline assignment: CDR1 SGHNT and CDR2 YYREEE (reference sequence). CDR3 loop: CASSSSSNYGYTF. The CDR3 nucleotides are TGTGCCAGCAGCTCCTCTTCTAACTATGGCTACACCTTC. The variable domain in full, with the rest retrieved from reference TRBV5-4 and TRBJ1-2, is ETGVTQSPTHLIKTRGQQVTLRCSSQSGHNTVSWYQQALGQGPQFIFQYYREEENGRGNFPPRFSGLQFPNYSSELNVNALELDDSALYLCASSSSSNYGYTFGSGTRLTVV.

This chain links TRBV7-2 with TRBJ2-3, with 12 bases fitting TRBD1. This CDR3 comprises 15 residues. Germline assignment: CDR1 SGHTA and CDR2 FQGNSA. Trimming took 5 bases from V and 5 from J; bases not matched to a gene: 5. The CDR3: CASSRRDRGQDTQYF. The DNA of the CDR3 is TGTGCCAGCAGCCGCCGGGACAGGGGGCAAGATACGCAGTATTTT. Based on the CDR3 plus reference TRBV7-2 and TRBJ2-3, the full variable domain is GAGVSQSPSNKVTEKGKDVELRCDPISGHTALYWYRQSLGQGLEFLIYFQGNSAPDKSGLPSDRFSAERTGGSVSTLTIQRTQQEDSAVYLCASSRRDRGQDTQYFGPGTRLTVL.

The chain joins TRBV7-9 to TRBJ1-1, with no clear D. The germline gives CDR1 SEHNR, CDR2 FQNEAQ (reference sequence). With 1 base removed from V and 0 bases from J, the gap between germline ends came to 6 bases. This CDR3 is 14 amino acids long. This chain's CDR3 is CASSLVLLNTEAFF. The DNA for the CDR3 is TGTGCCAGCAGCTTAGTTCTTTTGAACACTGAAGCTTTCTTT.

V is TRBV4-1 and J is TRBJ2-2; no reliable D call. Germline CDR1 reads MGHRA; CDR2 reads YSYEKL. The CDR3 sequence is 16 residues long. The V and J ends lost 0 bases and 4 bases respectively, with 12 bases between them. The CDR3 sequence: CASSQERPTFTGELFF. The CDR3 DNA reads as TGCGCCAGCAGCCAAGAGCGGCCTACTTTCACCGGGGAGCTGTTTTTT.

This clone appeared once. The rearrangement links TRBV3-1 (or the pseudogene TRBV3-2) to TRBJ2-3; D is possibly TRBD2 (7 bases). Germline CDR1 and CDR2: LGHDT and YNNKEL (reference sequence). Trimming took 2 bases from V and 6 from J, leaving 15 bases between them. The CDR3 extends over 15 amino acids. The CDR3: CASSQQPGGLDTQYF. The CDR3 DNA is TGTGCCAGCAGCCAACAACCGGGGGGCCTGGATACGCAGTATTTT.

The CDR3: CASSYVPGDMGQPQHF. The CDR3 bases are TGTGCCAGCAGTTACGTTCCAGGCGACATGGGTCAGCCCCAGCATTTT. The chain combines TRBV6-2 or TRBV6-3 with TRBJ1-5; D uncertain. Looked up from germline, CDR1 is MNHEY and CDR2 is SVGEGT. V lost 2 bases and J 6 bases, leaving 17 bases between the germline ends. The length of the CDR3 is 16 residues.

CDR3 DNA sequence: TGTGCCAGCAGCTTTTCAGGGAACGTGAACACTGAAGCTTTCTTT. Translating it yields CASSFSGNVNTEAFF. V gene TRBV5-4 combines with J gene TRBJ1-1; possible D gene TRBD1, 5 bases. The V end was cut by 2 bases, the J end by 0 bases, with 11 bases between. The V gene's germline CDR1 is SGHNT and CDR2 YYREEE (reference sequence). This CDR3 comprises 15 residues.

This clone has a count of ten or more. The chain recombines TRBV19 with TRBJ1-5; the match to TRBD1 covers 9 bases. Trimming cost V 1 base and J 3 bases; bases outside gene matches: 4. There are 16 residues in the CDR3. CDR1 is LNHDA and CDR2 is SQIVND in the germline V gene (reference sequence). DNA of the CDR3: TGTGCCAGTAGTATAGGGGGGACAGGGCCCAATCAGCCCCAGCATTTT. It codes for CASSIGGTGPNQPQHF.

CDR3: CASSPGQGVYEQYF. In DNA, the CDR3 is TGTGCCAGCTCACCGGGACAGGGGGTCTACGAGCAGTACTTC. The V call is TRBV18, the J call TRBJ2-7, with 11 bases lining up with TRBD1. CDR1 and CDR2 from the germline V gene are KGHSH and LQKENI. This CDR3 region has 14 residues. Unmatched junction bases numbered 1, after V lost 3 bases and J lost 3 bases.

This chain uses TRBV10-3 with TRBJ2-7, with 9 bases aligning to TRBD1. CDR3 length: 12 residues. V dropped 8 bases and J dropped 6; count of bases not matched to a gene: 5. CDR1 and CDR2 (germline): ENHRY, SYGVKD. The CDR3 coding sequence is TGTGCCATCCTCCTGACAGGGGGCGAGCAGTACTTC. It codes for CAILLTGGEQYF.

In the case of this clone: This CDR3 is also generated by other DNA sequences in the sample. The chain recombines TRBV19 with TRBJ1-5; tentative D call: TRBD1 (6 bases). In germline, CDR1 is LNHDA, CDR2 SQIVND (reference sequence). Deletions cut 6 bases from V and 6 bases from J, with 12 bases between. This CDR3 contains 13 residues. CDR3 bases: TGTGCCAGTAGCCGGGGGGGCGGTCAGCCCCAGCATTTT. It specifies CASSRGGGQPQHF.

With respect to this clone: A read error may produce the germline difference seen at one junction end. CDR3 nucleotides: TGTGCTAGCAGCCCTAGAGCCGCTGGGTGGCAGGGGGGCTCTGGGGCCAACGTCCTGACTTTC. The encoded protein is CASSPRAAGWQGGSGANVLTF. The chain is built from TRBV7-7 and TRBJ2-6; D might be TRBD1 (7 bases). The germline V gene encodes CDR1 SSHAT and CDR2 FNYEAQ (reference sequence). CDR3 length: 21 residues.

V gene TRBV12-5 combines with J gene TRBJ2-3; 12 bases align to TRBD2. This CDR3 comprises 19 residues. CDR1 and CDR2 (germline): LGHNT, FRNRAP. V dropped 0 bases and J dropped 0; count of bases not matched to a gene: 7. CDR3: CASGLVRLAGVPSTDTQYF. The CDR3 DNA reads TGTGCTAGTGGTTTGGTACGACTAGCGGGGGTCCCTAGCACAGATACGCAGTATTTT.

The V and J genes are TRBV13 and TRBJ1-2; no reliable D call. V gave up 7 bases and J gave up 2 bases, with 11 bases separating them. Germline loops: CDR1 PRHDT, CDR2 FYEKMQ (reference sequence). This CDR3 region has 13 residues. CDR3 coding DNA: TGTGCCAGCACCCTAAAGAAAAACTATGGCTACACCTTC. Protein sequence: CASTLKKNYGYTF. Together with reference TRBV13 and TRBJ1-2, the CDR3 gives the full variable domain: AAGVIQSPRHLIKEKRETATLKCYPIPRHDTVYWYQQGPGQDPQFLISFYEKMQSDKGSIPDRFSAQQFSDYHSELNMSSLELGDSALYFCASTLKKNYGYTFGSGTRLTVV.